The clone carrying this T cell receptor (beta chain) was recorded many times. The antigen is undetermined. These data originate in a study of T cells in Graves' hyperthyroidism and ophthalmopathy. The study's findings and limits: A model built on 13 V-J features separated ophthalmopathy from stable hyperthyroidism. Most thyroid-expanded clonotypes above 0.001 were also found in blood.

Calling Graves' hyperthyroidism stable meant ophthalmopathy did not progress within 18 months. TCR beta CDR3 region amplification was performed from RNA transcripts. First-round RT-PCR of the TCR CDR3 relied on the HTBI primer set. MiXCR was run by TCRdb on the multiplex PCR reads, yielding one entry per CDR3 protein. The data show approximately 400,000 distinct CDR3 sequences, under 15% seen once. Trimming took off 2 bases at V and 0 bases at J, with 7 bases between the two ends. CDR1 is KGHSH and CDR2 is LQKENI in the germline V gene. The CDR3 loop spans 14 amino acids. The source of this sequence is a young woman with Graves' hyperthyroidism. Sequencing used blood. J is TRBJ1-1 and V is TRBV18; D is ambiguous. DNA of the CDR3: TGTGCCAGCTCACCAGAGGCCATGAACACTGAAGCTTTCTTT. The encoded protein is CASSPEAMNTEAFF. Full variable domain (missing parts from reference TRBV18 and TRBJ1-1): NAGVMQNPRHLVRRRGQEARLRCSPMKGHSHVYWYRQLPEEGLKFMVYLQKENIIDESGMPKERFSAEFPKEGPSILRIQQVVRGDSAAYFCASSPEAMNTEAFFGQGTRLTVV.